A single sample gave rise to the 13 T cell receptor beta chains below, sequenced in a study of tumor-infiltrating lymphocytes in primary liver carcinoma. A primer in the constant region served to generate TCR beta cDNA from approximately 450 ng of total RNA. Researchers made the TCR beta libraries by running three nested multiplex PCR rounds with slightly modified ARM-PCR. Use of TRBV1-TRBV30 forward primers with a C-beta reverse primer characterized the first two PCR rounds, which lasted ten to eleven cycles each. TCRdb reanalysed the multiplex PCR reads using MiXCR and keeps one entry per CDR3 protein. In the table there are approximately 110,000 distinct CDR3 sequences, 50% to 80% of which are singletons. Bulk tissue was left unsorted, and RNA and DNA were co-extracted from roughly 20-30 mg of it. The sample comprised liver tumor tissue from sampling region 3. Subset specified: tumor region T3, left-lateral pole. These receptors came from a woman in her fifties or sixties with primary liver carcinoma and hepatitis B virus infection.

As to this clonotype: This sequence may be a read error, since a much larger clone differs from it by one base. V is TRBV5-4 and J is TRBJ1-5; D is ambiguous. The DNA end is a closer match to TRBJ2-3, so the J assignment may be wrong. Germline CDR1 is SGHNT and CDR2 is YYREEE (reference sequence). The CDR3 consists of 12 residues. The chain's CDR3 is CASSLGNQPQYF. In DNA, the CDR3 is TGTGCCAGCAGCTTGGGCAATCAGCCCCAGTATTTT.

Points on this clonotype: This clone may be a read error of a much larger clone one base away. CDR3 amino acids: CASSNMEFTEAFF. CDR3 in DNA: TGTGCCAGCAGCAACATGGAATTCACTGAAGCTTTCTTT. The gene calls are TRBV6-1 and TRBJ1-1; D gene unclear. This CDR3 spans 13 amino acids. CDR1 and CDR2 from the germline V gene are MNHNS and SASEGT. Trimming stripped 6 bases from V and 4 bases from J, with 12 bases between.

This clonotype was detected once. The junction does not match germline at one end; this may be a read error. As DNA, the CDR3 is TGTGCCAGCAGCTTAGGTCAAGACGGGAGGGCCGACTACAATGGGCAGTTCTTC. It is translated as CASSLGQDGRADYNGQFF. The rearrangement joins TRBV11-3 to TRBJ2-1; the match to TRBD2 covers 8 bases. This CDR3 contains 18 residues. Germline V gene sequence: CDR1 SGHNT, CDR2 YENEEA.

As to this clonotype: One end of the junction is discordant with germline, which a read error may explain. This CDR3 reads CARSSEVRTGVTDTQYF. CDR3 in DNA: TGTGCCAGGAGCTCAGAGGTTCGGACAGGAGTCACAGATACGCAGTATTTT. The J gene is TRBJ2-3, the V gene TRBV11-2; 7 bases are shared with TRBD1. Germline V gene lookup returns CDR1 SGHAT and CDR2 FQNNGV. The length of the CDR3 is 17 residues.

CDR3 region: CAISESGEGAQYF. DNA of the CDR3: TGTGCCATCAGTGAGTCGGGCGAGGGAGCTCAGTACTTC. This chain joins TRBV10-3 and TRBJ2-5; possible D gene TRBD2, 5 bases. The CDR3 loop spans 13 amino acids. Deletions cut 0 bases from V and 11 bases from J, with 13 bases between. Germline V gene lookup returns CDR1 ENHRY and CDR2 SYGVKD.

As concerns this clonotype: A much larger clone differs by one base, so this may be a read error. The conserved phenylalanine or tryptophan normally closing the CDR3 is absent here, so this likely arose from a read error. The chain has TRBV7-9 and TRBJ1-4; D is undetermined. The CDR3 extends over 15 amino acids. Germline CDR1 and CDR2: SEHNR and FQNEAQ (reference sequence). V was pared by 1 base and J by 4 bases, with 10 bases between. The CDR3 protein is CASSLDFAVNEKLFL. The DNA for the CDR3 is TGTGCCAGCAGCTTAGATTTCGCCGTTAATGAAAAACTGTTTCTT.

This clonotype was counted ten times or more. This chain links TRBV6-4 with TRBJ2-1; D not certain. Germline CDR1 MRHNA, CDR2 SNTAGT. There are 12 residues in the CDR3. V was clipped by 2 bases and J by 5 bases, with 4 bases between them. CDR3 loop: CASSDDHNEQFF. The CDR3, as DNA: TGTGCCAGCAGTGACGACCACAATGAGCAGTTCTTC.

As concerns this clonotype: One end of the junction is discordant with germline, which a read error may explain. The chain combines TRBV6-6 with TRBJ2-5; 7 bases are a match to TRBD2. Germline CDR1 and CDR2: MNHNY and SVGAGI (reference sequence). The CDR3 is 15 amino acids. The chain's CDR3 is CASSYSRTGGETQHF. The CDR3 region has the DNA TGTGCCAGCAGTTACTCGCGGACGGGGGGAGAGACCCAGCACTTC.

In regard to this clonotype: Relative to the germline gene, one junction end is altered; a read error may explain this. The chain joins TRBV11-2 to TRBJ2-7, with D perhaps assigned TRBD1 or TRBD2 (5 bases each). The CDR3 extends over 14 amino acids. Germline CDR1 and CDR2: SGHAT and FQNNGV. CDR3 sequence reads: CASGRGGPSNEQHF. The CDR3 coding sequence is TGTGCCAGCGGTCGGGGCGGGCCCTCCAACGAGCAGCACTTC.

Note on this clonotype: A junction end diverges from the germline sequence, so it may reflect a read error. The chain is built from TRBV11-2 and TRBJ2-1; D assignment may be TRBD1 or TRBD2 (5 bases each). CDR3 length equals 14 residues. Germline-derived CDR1 and CDR2 are SGHAT and FQNNGV. CDR3 coding DNA: TGTGCCAGCAGCTTGGGGTCGGGGCGCAATGAGCGGTTCTTC. It encodes CASSLGSGRNERFF.

Of note for this clonotype: A clone one base away is much larger, so this may be a read error. The chain combines TRBV7-8 with TRBJ2-2, with TRBD2 as a possible D gene (5 bases). CDR1 SGHVS and CDR2 FQNEAQ come from the germline V gene. The CDR3 runs 15 residues. The CDR3 coding sequence is TGTGCCAGCAGCTTAGTGTCTGGGTTCACCGGGGTGCTGTTTTTT. Translation gives CASSLVSGFTGVLFF.

The chain employs TRBV29-1 and TRBJ2-5; D may correspond to TRBD1 or TRBD2 (5 bases each). Germline CDR1 reads SQVTM; CDR2 reads ANQGSEA. Deletions cut 6 bases from V and 2 bases from J, with 7 bases between. CDR3 size: 11 residues. CDR3 sequence: CSVRGQETQYF. The CDR3 DNA is TGCAGCGTGAGGGGTCAAGAGACCCAGTACTTC. Looking up the rest from reference TRBV29-1 and TRBJ2-5 gives the full variable domain: SAVISQKPSRDICQRGTSLTIQCQVDSQVTMMFWYRQQPGQSLTLIATANQGSEATYESGFVIDKFPISRPNLTFSTLTVSNMSPEDSSIYLCSVRGQETQYFGPGTRLLVL.

This clonotype was observed a handful of times. At one boundary the junction diverges from the germline segment, which might be a read error. The rearrangement joins TRBV14 to TRBJ1-3; D unclear. The V gene's germline CDR1 is SGHDN and CDR2 FVKESK. The CDR3 is 16 residues long. The CDR3 DNA is TGTGCCAGCAGCCAAGTATCCAGGTTCTCTGAAAACACCATATATTTT. Its translation: CASSQVSRFSENTIYF.